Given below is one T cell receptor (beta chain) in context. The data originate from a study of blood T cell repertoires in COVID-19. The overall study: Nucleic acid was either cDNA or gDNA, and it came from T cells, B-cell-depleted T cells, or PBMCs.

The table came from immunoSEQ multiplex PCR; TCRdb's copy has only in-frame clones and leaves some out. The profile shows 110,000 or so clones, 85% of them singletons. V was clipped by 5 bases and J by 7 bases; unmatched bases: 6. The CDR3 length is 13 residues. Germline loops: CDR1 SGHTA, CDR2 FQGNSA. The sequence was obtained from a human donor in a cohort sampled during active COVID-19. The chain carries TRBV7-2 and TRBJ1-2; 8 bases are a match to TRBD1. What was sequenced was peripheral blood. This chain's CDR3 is CASSPTGVGGYTF. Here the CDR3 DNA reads TGTGCCAGCAGCCCGACAGGGGTTGGTGGCTACACCTTC.